The 10 T cell receptor beta chains below all came from one sample that was sequenced in a study of post-analysis software for immune sequencing data (dated by TCRdb to the mid-2010s). Libraries came from PCR. Data came from an Illumina HiSeq 2500. To reduce PCR and sequencing biases, unique molecular identifiers were incorporated into the TCR beta cDNA libraries. The public reads were quality trimmed at Q25 with fastp and then assembled into clones with MiXCR by TCRdb, keeping productive beta chains. All rows with the same CDR3 protein become a single entry with the most common DNA and genes. This sample is represented by roughly 870,000 distinct CDR3 sequences; around 53% of them were singletons. The biggest ten clones account for under 6% of the sample. The investigation overall reported the following: Significantly higher frequencies in patients than in controls were found for five TRBV segments, including TRBV5-6, TRBV5-1 and TRBV20-1.

Their antigens remain unidentified. Sequenced material: blood. These receptors were taken from a girl aged 5 to 17 with multiple sclerosis.

The chain couples TRBV20-1 to TRBJ1-5, with D perhaps TRBD1 (5 bases). Germline V gene sequence: CDR1 DFQATT, CDR2 SNEGSKA (reference sequence). This CDR3 has 14 amino acids. The V gene lost 6 bases and the J gene lost 6 bases, with 18 bases spanning the gap. CDR3 DNA: TGCAGTGCAACTTCAGGGTGTGGGGGTCAGCCCCAGCATTTT. Protein: CSATSGCGGQPQHF.

In its sample, this clonotype was seen a few times. The DNA for the CDR3 is TGTGCCACCAGTGACGCACCGGGACAGGGTAACACCGGGGAGCTGTTTTTT. It translates to CATSDAPGQGNTGELFF. This sequence joins TRBV24-1 and TRBJ2-2; TRBD1 matches 9 bases. Per the germline V gene, CDR1 is KGHDR and CDR2 is SFDVKD. V was clipped by 4 bases and J by 2 bases; unmatched bases: 7. The CDR3 is 17 amino acids.

The chain couples TRBV5-5 to TRBJ1-6, with a weak D call TRBD1 (5 bases). Germline loops: CDR1 SGHKS, CDR2 YYEKEE (reference sequence). The V and J ends lost 7 bases and 0 bases respectively, with 17 bases between them. This CDR3 has 17 residues. This chain's CDR3 is CASRGDVMSSYNSPLHF. CDR3 sequence (DNA): TGTGCCAGCCGTGGGGACGTTATGAGCTCCTATAATTCACCCCTCCACTTT.

This sequence joins TRBV29-1 and TRBJ1-1, with D tentatively TRBD1 (5 bases). V gave up 6 bases and J gave up 4 bases, with 21 bases separating them. Germline assignment: CDR1 SQVTM and CDR2 ANQGSEA. The CDR3 spans 15 residues. CDR3 region: CSVMAAAGTSTEAFF. CDR3 coding DNA: TGCAGCGTCATGGCAGCGGCTGGGACGAGCACTGAAGCTTTCTTT.

The chain links TRBV28 to TRBJ2-7; D ambiguous. Germline values: CDR1 MDHEN, CDR2 SYDVKM. The CDR3 sequence is 14 residues long. Trimming shortened V by 3 bases and J by 2 bases, and 11 bases separated the two germline ends. DNA for the CDR3: TGTGCCAGCAGTTTTCGGGCATATCCCTACGAGCAGTACTTC. It yields the protein CASSFRAYPYEQYF.

The chain combines TRBV20-1 with TRBJ1-5; possibly TRBD1 for D (5 bases). The CDR3 totals 15 residues. Germline loops: CDR1 DFQATT, CDR2 SNEGSKA (reference sequence). Trimming shortened V by 0 bases and J by 4 bases, and 13 bases separated the two germline ends. CDR3 sequence reads: CSARDGGVWNQPQHF. The CDR3 DNA is TGCAGTGCTAGAGATGGAGGGGTTTGGAATCAGCCCCAGCATTTT.

V is TRBV5-1 and J is TRBJ1-2, with D possibly being TRBD1 (6 bases). The V end lost 4 bases, the J end lost 8 bases, and 12 bases lay between the germline ends. Germline CDR1 and CDR2: SGHRS and YFSETQ. The CDR3 spans 12 residues. CDR3 coding DNA: TGCGCCAGCAGCCAGTACAGGGAGGGCTACACCTTC. The encoded protein is CASSQYREGYTF. Full variable domain (remainder filled in from reference TRBV5-1 and TRBJ1-2): KAGVTQTPRYLIKTRGQQVTLSCSPISGHRSVSWYQQTPGQGLQFLFEYFSETQRNKGNFPGRFSGRQFSNSRSEMNVSTLELGDSALYLCASSQYREGYTFGSGTRLTVV.

The V gene is TRBV7-2, the J gene TRBJ2-3; 7 bases are shared with TRBD1. Germline CDR1 is SGHTA and CDR2 is FQGNSA. Trimming at V came to 1 base and at J to 4 bases, leaving 2 bases not matched to a gene. The CDR3 extends over 14 amino acids. The CDR3 region has the DNA TGTGCCAGCAGCTTAGAGGGGGCGTCAGATACGCAGTATTTT. Residues: CASSLEGASDTQYF. The full variable domain, in which reference TRBV7-2 and TRBJ2-3 provide the parts outside the CDR3, is GAGVSQSPSNKVTEKGKDVELRCDPISGHTALYWYRQSLGQGLEFLIYFQGNSAPDKSGLPSDRFSAERTGGSVSTLTIQRTQQEDSAVYLCASSLEGASDTQYFGPGTRLTVL.

The V and J genes are TRBV4-1 and TRBJ2-7, with D perhaps TRBD1 (5 bases). The germline gives CDR1 MGHRA, CDR2 YSYEKL. The germline V and J ends were trimmed by 6 bases and 0 bases, with 18 bases remaining between them. The CDR3 sequence is 16 residues long. The CDR3 region has the DNA TGCGCCAGCAGTCGACTTGTTACAGGCCTCTCCTACGAGCAGTACTTC. Protein sequence: CASSRLVTGLSYEQYF.

The chain is built from TRBV9 and TRBJ2-3; possibly TRBD2 for D (6 bases). The V gene's germline CDR1 is SGDLS and CDR2 YYNGEE. Trimming stripped 4 bases from V and 3 bases from J, with 12 bases between. This CDR3 comprises 14 residues. The CDR3 DNA follows: TGTGCCAGCAGCCAGCGGACTAAAACAGATACGCAGTATTTT. This codes for CASSQRTKTDTQYF.